This T cell receptor (beta chain) was captured by sequencing in a study of technical replicates of blood from a handful of donors. Sequencing used immunoSEQ multiplex PCR; TCRdb keeps in-frame clones, though not all of them. The profile shows about 80,000 clones, roughly 94% of them singletons. Germline V gives CDR1 SGHTA, CDR2 FQGTGA. The CDR3 contains 15 residues. V lost 5 bases and J lost 4; bases outside the gene matches: 8. The chain combines TRBV7-3 with TRBJ2-3, with 8 bases that match TRBD2. This receptor was obtained from a human donor in good health. The sample taken for sequencing was T cells isolated from PBMCs. The CDR3 is CASSLSGITSDTQYF. CDR3 in DNA: TGTGCCAGCAGCCTTAGCGGGATTACCTCAGATACGCAGTATTTT.